Each of the 24 T cell receptor beta chains below was sequenced from the same sample in a study of T cell repertoires in cytomegalovirus infection. What these receptors recognize is not known. TCRdb ran MiXCR on the reads and lists one entry per CDR3 protein. The table shows some 920,000 distinct CDR3 sequences, with around 30% occurring only once. Specimen: cultured CD8+ T cells from PBMCs, collected from culture after CMV antigen stimulation. Every receptor here comes from a human donor in good health (CMV status not recorded). Some clones in this sample may be carry-over from other donors' samples.

This chain uses TRBV7-9 with TRBJ2-5, with a possible D match to TRBD2 (6 bases). The CDR3 is made up of 14 amino acids. Per the germline V gene, CDR1 is SEHNR and CDR2 is FQNEAQ (reference sequence). Trimming removed 7 bases from V and 1 base from J, with 13 bases in between. The CDR3 DNA reads TGTGCCAGCAACCTCCGGGGGTTCCAAGAGACCCAGTACTTC. Translating it yields CASNLRGFQETQYF.

The chain joins TRBV6-5 to TRBJ1-2; D perhaps matches TRBD1 (6 bases). Germline V gene sequence: CDR1 MNHEY, CDR2 SVGAGI. V dropped 8 bases and J dropped 2 bases, with 9 bases sitting between them. This CDR3 region has 12 residues. The CDR3 reads CASAGANYGYTF. CDR3 nucleotides: TGTGCCAGCGCAGGGGCCAACTATGGCTACACCTTC.

This clonotype was recorded many times. The chain combines TRBV7-9 with TRBJ2-1, with unresolved D. CDR1 is SEHNR, CDR2 FQNEAQ, per germline (reference sequence). The CDR3 extends over 14 amino acids. V was trimmed by 5 bases and J by 2 bases, leaving 10 bases between them. The CDR3 region is CASSRDRPYNEQFF. CDR3 DNA sequence: TGTGCCAGCAGCCGAGATCGTCCCTACAATGAGCAGTTCTTC.

V and J are TRBV15 and TRBJ2-2, with D uncertain. Germline V gene sequence: CDR1 LNHNV, CDR2 YYDKDF (reference sequence). CDR3 length: 15 residues. Trimming left V 0 bases short and J 6 bases short, with 11 bases between. This chain's CDR3 is CATSRDRMPAGELFF. CDR3 coding DNA: TGTGCCACCAGCAGAGACCGAATGCCCGCCGGGGAGCTGTTTTTT.

In nucleotides, the CDR3 is TGTGCCAGCAGTCCACCTTTGGACAGGGGTAACACCGGGGAGCTGTTTTTT. It translates to CASSPPLDRGNTGELFF. The rearrangement uses TRBV2 and TRBJ2-2; 9 nucleotides line up with TRBD1. V shed 5 bases, J shed 2 bases, and the junction held 9 bases outside the gene matches. This CDR3 has 17 residues. Germline CDR1 is SNHLY and CDR2 is FYNNEI.

This clonotype was seen repeatedly, ten times or more. The V gene is TRBV6-6, the J gene TRBJ1-6, with D hard to call. There are 10 residues in the CDR3. V was pared by 8 bases and J by 8 bases, with 4 bases between. From germline, CDR1 is MNHNY and CDR2 SVGAGI (reference sequence). This CDR3 reads CASGDSPLHF. The CDR3 nucleotides are TGTGCCAGCGGAGATTCACCCCTCCACTTT.

This clonotype was recorded a few times. CDR3 loop: CASSHRPPGGHPDTQYF. The CDR3 bases are TGCGCCAGCAGTCATCGGCCCCCAGGAGGGCATCCAGATACGCAGTATTTT. This chain joins TRBV23-1 and TRBJ2-3; weak D call: TRBD2 (6 bases). TRBV23-1 belongs to the ORF category, with a function that is uncertain. V shed 3 bases and J shed 4 bases, with 20 bases lying between them. The CDR3 is 17 amino acids.

The chain is built from TRBV27 and TRBJ1-1; unclear D gene. Trimming left V 0 bases short and J 4 bases short, with 12 bases between. The CDR3 covers 15 residues. Germline assignment: CDR1 MNHEY and CDR2 SMNVEV (reference sequence). The CDR3 here is CASSLSRILGTEAFF. The CDR3 DNA reads TGTGCCAGCAGTTTATCTCGAATCTTGGGCACTGAAGCTTTCTTT.

The chain combines TRBV19 with TRBJ1-5, with a weak D call TRBD1 (5 bases). V dropped 10 bases and J dropped 3 bases, with 22 bases sitting between them. Germline assignment: CDR1 LNHDA and CDR2 SQIVND (reference sequence). The CDR3 totals 16 residues. The CDR3: CATSTTWTRDNQPQHF. The CDR3 coding sequence is TGTGCCACCTCTACAACCTGGACACGGGACAATCAGCCCCAGCATTTT.

The chain is built from TRBV19 and TRBJ2-7; TRBD1 matches at 9 bases. Losses at the gene ends were 3 bases for V and 3 bases for J; bases not matched to a gene: 12. From germline, CDR1 is LNHDA and CDR2 SQIVND (reference sequence). The CDR3 length is 17 residues. CDR3 bases: TGTGCCAGTAGTATGGATTTGGATGGGACAGGGAGCTACGAGCAGTACTTC. Encoded protein: CASSMDLDGTGSYEQYF.

This sequence joins TRBV7-4 and TRBJ2-3, with D possibly TRBD1 on 5 matching bases. The V end was cut by 2 bases, the J end by 6 bases, with 9 bases between. This CDR3 has 13 residues. Germline values: CDR1 SGHVT, CDR2 SQSDAQ. CDR3 coding DNA: TGTGCCAGCAGCTTACCAGGGTTCGATACGCAGTATTTT. Protein sequence: CASSLPGFDTQYF.

The genes are TRBV6-6 and TRBJ2-7; TRBD1 matches 12 bases. The CDR3 is 14 amino acids. Looked up from germline, CDR1 is MNHNY and CDR2 is SVGAGI (reference sequence). The trim removed 6 bases at V and 6 bases at J, leaving 6 bases unmatched. The CDR3, as DNA: TGTGCCAGCAGCCGGGACAGGGGGCTCGGCGAGCAGTACTTC. Translating it yields CASSRDRGLGEQYF.

The V call is TRBV6-5, the J call TRBJ1-1, with 9 bases fitting TRBD1. V was pared by 6 bases and J by 3 bases, with 5 bases of the junction left unmatched. Germline V gene data show CDR1 as MNHEY and CDR2 as SVGAGI. This CDR3 is 14 amino acids long. The CDR3: CASSTGGGHTEAFF. DNA of the CDR3: TGTGCCAGCAGCACAGGGGGCGGCCACACTGAAGCTTTCTTT.

The V gene is TRBV29-1, the J gene TRBJ1-2, with D unclear. The ends were cut back, 2 bases at V and 7 bases at J, with 8 bases in the middle. Germline assignment: CDR1 SQVTM and CDR2 ANQGSEA. CDR3 length: 11 amino acids. Written as DNA, the CDR3 is TGCAGCGTTGAACGGAGGGTTGGCTACACCTTC. Protein sequence: CSVERRVGYTF.

This clonotype was detected ten times or more. This chain connects TRBV7-6 to TRBJ2-5; 7 nucleotides align to TRBD2. After removal of 5 bases from V and 7 bases from J, the junction contained 16 bases not matched to a gene. CDR1 and CDR2 (germline): SGHVS, FNYEAQ. CDR3 length equals 16 residues. CDR3 DNA sequence: TGTGCCAGCAGCAGCCGGGGAAAGCGGGGTCTCGGGACCCAGTACTTC. It translates to CASSSRGKRGLGTQYF.

This chain links TRBV6-1 with TRBJ1-3; 7 positions match TRBD1. The CDR3 contains 16 residues. Germline V gene data show CDR1 as MNHNS and CDR2 as SASEGT. V lost 5 bases, J lost 0 bases, and 7 bases stayed unmatched. CDR3 amino acids: CASSYRDSFSGNTIYF. Written as DNA, the CDR3 is TGTGCCAGCAGTTACCGGGACAGCTTCTCTGGAAACACCATATATTTT.

The V gene is TRBV6-5, the J gene TRBJ2-5; 10 positions match TRBD2. Germline-derived CDR1 and CDR2 are MNHEY and SVGAGI. With 1 base clipped from V and 2 bases from J, the junction kept 16 bases outside the gene matches. The CDR3 is made up of 20 amino acids. The CDR3 bases are TGTGCCAGCAGTTACTTCGATCTAGCGGGGGCCCTACCTGAACAAGAGACCCAGTACTTC. Translating gives CASSYFDLAGALPEQETQYF.

This chain uses TRBV7-3 with TRBJ2-1; possibly TRBD2 for D (6 bases). CDR3 length equals 16 residues. Trimming stripped 1 base from V and 3 bases from J, with 13 bases between. In germline, CDR1 is SGHTA, CDR2 FQGTGA. CDR3 DNA: TGTGCCAGCAGCTTAAACGGCGGGGAAAGCTACAATGAGCAGTTCTTC. Its protein product is CASSLNGGESYNEQFF.

This clonotype was picked up many times. The rearrangement uses TRBV7-8 and TRBJ2-1, with 7 bases aligning to TRBD1. CDR1 and CDR2 from the germline V gene are SGHVS and FQNEAQ. Unmatched junction bases numbered 9, after V lost 4 bases and J lost 6 bases. This CDR3 spans 15 amino acids. CDR3 residues: CASSSTLWTGNEQFF. The DNA for the CDR3 is TGTGCCAGCAGCTCAACCCTCTGGACAGGCAATGAGCAGTTCTTC.

This clonotype was found many times. The V and J genes are TRBV12-3 or TRBV12-4 and TRBJ1-2; no definite D call. Trimming cost V 1 base and J 8 bases, with 8 bases left between them. The CDR3 runs 12 residues. CDR3 nucleotides: TGTGCCAGCAGTTTAGGCAGCCCGGGCTACACCTTC. Translating gives CASSLGSPGYTF.

This clonotype was seen a handful of times. The chain couples TRBV7-9 to TRBJ2-1, with D perhaps given as TRBD1 or TRBD2 (6 bases each). This CDR3 is 16 amino acids long. Germline values: CDR1 SEHNR, CDR2 FQNEAQ (reference sequence). V was pared by 2 bases and J by 0 bases, with 11 bases between. The CDR3 protein is CASSLRGAASYNEQFF. In DNA form, the CDR3 reads TGTGCCAGCAGCTTAAGGGGGGCAGCCTCCTACAATGAGCAGTTCTTC.

This clonotype has more than one count but fewer than ten. This chain connects TRBV7-3 to TRBJ2-3, with 10 positions matching TRBD2. V was clipped by 4 bases and J by 4 bases; unmatched bases: 5. Looked up from germline, CDR1 is SGHTA and CDR2 is FQGTGA. This CDR3 contains 15 residues. The CDR3: CASSWSGGAADTQYF. CDR3 sequence (DNA): TGTGCCAGCAGCTGGAGCGGGGGGGCCGCAGATACGCAGTATTTT.

V gene TRBV2 combines with J gene TRBJ1-5; D ambiguous. The CDR3 contains 14 residues. Trimming pared 3 bases from V and 0 bases from J, leaving 6 bases between. Germline lookup yields CDR1 SNHLY and CDR2 FYNNEI. This CDR3 reads CASSDLSSNQPQHF. CDR3 nucleotides: TGTGCCAGCAGTGACCTCAGTAGCAATCAGCCCCAGCATTTT.

This chain uses TRBV6-1 with TRBJ2-5, with 9 bases fitting TRBD2. Germline CDR1 MNHNS, CDR2 SASEGT. This CDR3 region has 17 residues. V lost 3 bases and J lost 0; bases outside the gene matches: 8. The CDR3 DNA follows: TGTGCCAGCAGTGAGACTAGCGGCGCGCGGTACCAAGAGACCCAGTACTTC. Translation: CASSETSGARYQETQYF.